These 28 T cell receptor beta chains share one sample of origin, sequenced in a study of tumor T cells in aggressive B-cell lymphoma. Produced via immunoSEQ multiplex PCR; TCRdb's table is partial and in-frame only. The repertoire has 2,900 or so clones, about 80% of them found once; the top ten carry 17%. Specimen: tumor tissue. These receptors came from an adult with diffuse large B cell lymphoma.

The J gene is TRBJ2-1, the V gene TRBV9, with D perhaps TRBD2 (6 bases). CDR1 SGDLS and CDR2 YYNGEE come from the germline V gene. The CDR3 totals 14 residues. Trimming removed 0 bases at V and 7 bases at J, with 11 bases between. The CDR3 DNA follows: TGTGCCAGCAGCGTAGAGGTAGGGAGGAATGAGCAGTTCTTC. Residues: CASSVEVGRNEQFF. The entire variable domain, with the rest obtained from reference TRBV9 and TRBJ2-1, is as follows: DSGVTQTPKHLITATGQRVTLRCSPRSGDLSVYWYQQSLDQGLQFLIQYYNGEERAKGNILERFSAQQFPDLHSELNLSSLELGDSALYFCASSVEVGRNEQFFGPGTRLTVL.

V is TRBV30 and J is TRBJ1-1; unclear D gene. The CDR3 loop spans 14 amino acids. The V end was cut by 7 bases, the J end by 5 bases, with 20 bases between. The germline V gene encodes CDR1 GTSNPN and CDR2 SVGIG (reference sequence). The CDR3 region has the DNA TGTGCCTTAAAACGCAGAACTACGGGAACTGAAGCTTTCTTT. It translates to CALKRRTTGTEAFF.

V gene TRBV18 combines with J gene TRBJ1-2, with a weak D call TRBD1 (6 bases). From germline, CDR1 is KGHSH and CDR2 LQKENI. This CDR3 is 14 amino acids long. V lost 4 bases, J lost 5 bases, and 14 bases lay in between. The CDR3, as DNA: TGTGCCAGCTCACAACAGACAGGAATGTATGGCTACACCTTC. Residues: CASSQQTGMYGYTF.

This clone was seen just once. This chain joins TRBV29-1 and TRBJ1-1; 7 bases agree with TRBD1. Germline V gene lookup returns CDR1 SQVTM and CDR2 ANQGSEA. The CDR3 runs to 12 residues. The ends lost 6 bases at V and 1 base at J; junction bases unmatched: 2. The CDR3 DNA is TGCAGCGTGAGACAGGGGAACACTGAAGCTTTCTTT. Translation gives CSVRQGNTEAFF.

The chain joins TRBV20-1 to TRBJ2-5, with D maybe TRBD2 (5 bases). The CDR3 has 11 residues. Germline-derived CDR1 and CDR2 are DFQATT and SNEGSKA (reference sequence). The V end was cut by 5 bases, the J end by 3 bases, with 7 bases between. CDR3 in DNA: TGCAGTGCTCAACTAGAAGAGACCCAGTACTTC. Its protein is CSAQLEETQYF.

J is TRBJ1-3 and V is TRBV6-5, with a tentative D call TRBD1 (5 bases). CDR1 and CDR2 (germline): MNHEY, SVGAGI. The ends were cut back, 6 bases at V and 4 bases at J, with 16 bases in the middle. This CDR3 has 15 residues. The CDR3 sequence is CASSPGGDSGNTIYF. The CDR3 DNA is TGTGCCAGCAGCCCCGGGGGGGATTCAGGAAACACCATATATTTT.

This clone came up a few times. The chain couples TRBV23-1 to TRBJ2-5; D is perhaps TRBD2 (6 bases). TRBV23-1 is given ORF status, its function remaining uncertain. The ends were cut back, 2 bases at V and 2 bases at J, with 18 bases in the middle. The CDR3 totals 17 residues. DNA for the CDR3: TGCGCCAGCAGTCAAGCGGGACCCTGGAGGACACAAGAGACCCAGTACTTC. It encodes CASSQAGPWRTQETQYF.

The chain joins TRBV7-9 to TRBJ1-5, with D uncertain. Per germline, CDR1 SEHNR and CDR2 FQNEAQ (reference sequence). The CDR3 extends over 15 amino acids. V gave up 2 bases and J gave up 6 bases, with 14 bases separating them. The CDR3 sequence is CASSLSGSRGQPQHF. DNA for the CDR3: TGTGCCAGCAGCTTAAGTGGCAGTCGAGGTCAGCCCCAGCATTTT.

The V gene is TRBV7-9, the J gene TRBJ2-1; 7 positions match TRBD1. Germline V gene sequence: CDR1 SEHNR, CDR2 FQNEAQ (reference sequence). The ends lost 5 bases at V and 8 bases at J; junction bases unmatched: 9. This CDR3 is built from 14 residues. The CDR3: CASSHGTVRDEQFF. In DNA, the CDR3 is TGTGCCAGCAGCCATGGGACAGTAAGAGATGAGCAGTTCTTC. The whole variable domain, remainder taken from reference TRBV7-9 and TRBJ2-1, is DTGVSQNPRHKITKRGQNVTFRCDPISEHNRLYWYRQTLGQGPEFLTYFQNEAQLEKSRLLSDRFSAERPKGSFSTLEIQRTEQGDSAMYLCASSHGTVRDEQFFGPGTRLTVL.

To note about this clone: The junction departs from the called germline gene at one end, perhaps through a read error. Other DNA sequences from this sample encode an identical CDR3 as well. The gene calls are TRBV2 and TRBJ1-6; D is possibly TRBD1 (5 bases). Germline CDR1 is SNHLY and CDR2 is FYNNEI. This CDR3 is built from 14 residues. In nucleotides, the CDR3 is TGTGCCAGCGAATCGGGGGGGGTTAATTCCCCCCTCCACTTT. The encoded protein is CASESGGVNSPLHF.

CDR3 amino acids: CAWSIYQGYEQYF. The CDR3 DNA reads as TGTGCCTGGAGTATATATCAGGGTTACGAGCAGTACTTC. The genes are TRBV30 and TRBJ2-7; TRBD1 is a possible D gene (5 bases). V gave up 2 bases and J gave up 4 bases, with 12 bases separating them. In germline, CDR1 is GTSNPN, CDR2 SVGIG (reference sequence). This CDR3 region has 13 residues.

The V and J genes are TRBV5-8 and TRBJ2-2; a possible D gene is TRBD1 (6 bases). The germline gives CDR1 SGHTS, CDR2 YDEGEE. The CDR3 has 16 amino acids. The V end was cut by 4 bases, the J end by 6 bases, with 19 bases between. The CDR3 DNA is TGTGCCAGCAGCGCAGGGGTGTCGGTGTGGGCCGGGGAGCTGTTTTTT. Amino acids: CASSAGVSVWAGELFF.

The chain recombines TRBV5-5 with TRBJ1-1; 7 nucleotides agree with TRBD1. The J segment lost 9 bases and the V segment lost 4 bases, leaving 9 bases of the junction unmatched. This CDR3 has 13 residues. Germline V CDR1 and CDR2: SGHKS, YYEKEE (reference sequence). CDR3 sequence: CASSPSRGQQAFF. The CDR3 region has the DNA TGTGCCAGCAGCCCCTCACGGGGACAGCAAGCTTTCTTT.

This clone was detected only a few times. The gene calls are TRBV7-3 and TRBJ1-6; no clear D. Trimming removed 7 bases from V and 0 bases from J, with 13 bases in between. CDR1 and CDR2 from the germline V gene are SGHTA and FQGTGA. This CDR3 has 16 residues. CDR3 loop: CASTNPESSYNSPLHF. The CDR3 DNA reads as TGTGCCAGCACAAACCCCGAGAGCTCCTATAATTCACCCCTCCACTTT. Full variable domain (rest looked up from reference TRBV7-3 and TRBJ1-6): GAGVSQTPSNKVTEKGKYVELRCDPISGHTALYWYRQSLGQGPEFLIYFQGTGAADDSGLPNDRFFAVRPEGSVSTLKIQRTERGDSAVYLCASTNPESSYNSPLHFGNGTRLTVT.

This chain links TRBV6-1 with TRBJ2-3; 9 bases are shared with TRBD1. V was clipped by 10 bases and J by 2 bases; unmatched bases: 10. Germline V gene data show CDR1 as MNHNS and CDR2 as SASEGT. This CDR3 has 15 amino acids. CDR3 bases: TGTGCCACTACCGACAGGGGGATTCTCACAGATACGCAGTATTTT. Translating gives CATTDRGILTDTQYF.

This clone is a singleton in its sample. The chain uses TRBV5-6 and TRBJ1-2, with TRBD1 matching over 9 bases. Germline loops: CDR1 SGHDT, CDR2 YYEEEE. The CDR3 consists of 15 residues. Germline trimming cut 4 bases from V and 8 bases from J; bases unmatched to any gene: 12. CDR3 DNA: TGTGCCAGCAGCCCCTTAGGGGACAGGGAGATCGGCTACACCTTC. It yields the protein CASSPLGDREIGYTF.

The chain combines TRBV29-1 with TRBJ2-5, with 11 bases lining up with TRBD2. This CDR3 region has 14 residues. The germline gives CDR1 SQVTM, CDR2 ANQGSEA. The junction had 5 bases not matched to a gene; V was cut back by 4 bases and J by 4 bases. CDR3 coding DNA: TGCAGCGTTGCGCCTAGCGGGGGGCGAGAGACCCAGTACTTC. This translates into CSVAPSGGRETQYF.

The chain uses TRBV28 and TRBJ1-1; D is ambiguous. CDR1 is MDHEN and CDR2 is SYDVKM in the germline V gene. Trimming stripped 6 bases from V and 7 bases from J, with 9 bases between. There are 11 residues in the CDR3. The DNA for the CDR3 is TGTGCCAGCAGGGCCACAGTTGAAGCTTTCTTT. It encodes CASRATVEAFF.

In this sample, this clone turned up a few times. The chain links TRBV5-1 to TRBJ2-2; 9 bases agree with TRBD2. V lost 0 bases, J lost 4 bases, and 4 bases stayed unmatched. The CDR3 runs 16 residues. Germline CDR1 is SGHRS and CDR2 is YFSETQ. The CDR3 nucleotides are TGCGCCAGCAGCTTGGTAGCGGGGGACCCCACCGGGGAGCTGTTTTTT. Amino acids: CASSLVAGDPTGELFF.

The chain links TRBV11-2 to TRBJ1-1; 8 bases agree with TRBD1. Germline-derived CDR1 and CDR2 are SGHAT and FQNNGV. The J segment lost 2 bases and the V segment lost 6 bases, leaving 5 bases of the junction unmatched. The length of the CDR3 is 14 residues. This chain's CDR3 is CASRRGQGNTEAFF. The DNA for the CDR3 is TGTGCCAGCAGACGAGGACAGGGTAACACTGAAGCTTTCTTT.

This sequence joins TRBV7-2 and TRBJ1-2; 8 nucleotides align to TRBD1. Germline CDR1 is SGHTA and CDR2 is FQGNSA. With 5 bases clipped from V and 7 bases from J, the junction kept 6 bases outside the gene matches. The CDR3 has 13 residues. The CDR3 bases are TGTGCCAGCAGCATGGACAGGGTTGCTGGCTACACCTTC. Its protein product is CASSMDRVAGYTF.

The chain is built from TRBV29-1 and TRBJ1-5; tentative D call: TRBD1 (5 bases). Per germline, CDR1 SQVTM and CDR2 ANQGSEA. CDR3 size: 14 residues. V was clipped by 5 bases and J by 2 bases, with 13 bases between them. CDR3 DNA: TGCAGCGTTCCCGGGGGAAGCGGCAATCAGCCCCAGCATTTT. It translates to CSVPGGSGNQPQHF.

This sequence joins TRBV27 and TRBJ2-1; D is unresolved. Germline loops: CDR1 MNHEY, CDR2 SMNVEV (reference sequence). CDR3 length equals 16 residues. V shed 0 bases and J shed 6 bases, with 15 bases lying between them. The CDR3 DNA follows: TGTGCCAGCAGTTTATCAGCGAGTTTACCTAGCAATGAGCAGTTCTTC. The encoded protein is CASSLSASLPSNEQFF.

V is TRBV4-2 and J is TRBJ1-6; tentatively, D is TRBD1 (6 bases). V lost 3 bases and J 7 bases, leaving 16 bases between the germline ends. The length of the CDR3 is 16 residues. Per germline, CDR1 LGHNA and CDR2 YNFKEQ. CDR3 residues: CASSHHRGSDNSPLHF. CDR3 DNA sequence: TGTGCCAGCAGCCATCATAGGGGGAGCGACAATTCACCCCTCCACTTT.

The genes are TRBV27 and TRBJ1-5; D possibly corresponds to TRBD1 (5 bases). Trimming took 4 bases from V and 0 from J, leaving 10 bases between them. The CDR3 runs 15 residues. CDR1 MNHEY and CDR2 SMNVEV come from the germline V gene (reference sequence). The CDR3 nucleotides read TGTGCCAGCAGTTCGGGGGGAATTAGCAATCAGCCCCAGCATTTT. Protein product: CASSSGGISNQPQHF.

The chain combines TRBV6-6 with TRBJ1-1; TRBD1 might be the D (5 bases). This CDR3 has 14 amino acids. CDR1 is MNHNY and CDR2 is SVGAGI in the germline V gene (reference sequence). V was shortened by 5 bases and J by 1 base, with 11 bases between the two germline ends. Here the CDR3 reads CASSAPGSNTEAFF. Written as DNA, the CDR3 is TGTGCCAGCAGTGCACCAGGGTCGAACACTGAAGCTTTCTTT.

J is TRBJ2-7 and V is TRBV5-1; the match to TRBD1 covers 9 bases. The CDR3 has 14 amino acids. Germline V gene data show CDR1 as SGHRS and CDR2 as YFSETQ. After removal of 5 bases from V and 6 bases from J, the junction contained 9 bases not matched to a gene. CDR3 DNA: TGCGCCAGCAGGCGGCGGACAGGGGATGCCGAGCAGTACTTC. It specifies CASRRRTGDAEQYF.

The chain links TRBV27 to TRBJ2-1; TRBD1 aligns across 8 bases. J gave up 0 bases and V 6 bases, and 1 base lay outside the gene matches. CDR1 and CDR2 (germline): MNHEY, SMNVEV (reference sequence). The CDR3 spans 14 residues. The CDR3 coding sequence is TGTGCCAGCAGCGACAGGGGCTCCTACAATGAGCAGTTCTTC. It encodes CASSDRGSYNEQFF.